Reported below is one TCR beta chain. Clones were sequenced by immunoSEQ multiplex PCR, and TCRdb holds only the in-frame ones, with some missing. The repertoire consists of 85,000 to 120,000 clones, with about four fifths occurring once and the leading ten covering 8.5% to 10%. The sample belongs to a study of blood T cell repertoires in COVID-19. Deletions cut 6 bases from V and 5 bases from J, with 19 bases between. Germline V gives CDR1 MNHEY, CDR2 SVGEGT. CDR3 size: 16 residues. The chain links TRBV6-2 or TRBV6-3 to TRBJ2-2; the D gene is possibly TRBD1 (6 bases). The sample was peripheral blood. The source of this sequence is a man between 35 and 55 years old with active or convalescent COVID-19. The CDR3 here is CASSLFRDTPTGELFF. In nucleotides, the CDR3 is TGTGCCAGCAGCCTCTTTCGGGACACCCCAACCGGGGAGCTGTTTTTT.